A selection of T cell receptor beta chains follows, all from one sample in a study of Ad26.COV2.S vaccination and SARS-CoV-2 variants. Sequenced by immunoSEQ multiplex PCR; TCRdb stores in-frame clones only, minus some. Of hundreds of thousands of clones listed, about 89% are singletons. The sequenced sample was peripheral blood, obtained in a trial of Ad26.COV2.S vaccine versus placebo. The receptors originated from a person aged 18 to 59 who received the Ad26.COV2.S COVID-19 vaccine or a placebo. CDR3s include the opening cysteine and the closing phenylalanine or tryptophan. A D gene is named only where the DNA matches it firmly. Clone size is stated in some rows and not others, as once, few, many or a class when expanded.

TRBJ2-5 | NA | TRBV29-1 | TRBD1 | TGCAGCGGACACAGGGGGCAAGAGACCCAGTACTTC | CSGHRGQETQYF
TRBJ2-7 | NA | TRBV11-3 | NA | TGTGCCAGCAGCTTAGATTCCGGGACTCCTGGGGAGCAGTACTTC | CASSLDSGTPGEQYF
TRBJ2-7 | NA | TRBV5-1 | TRBD2 | TGCGCCAGCAGCGCCGGACTAGCGGGATTCTACGAGCAGTACTTC | CASSAGLAGFYEQYF
TRBJ2-1 | NA | TRBV7-9 | NA | TGTGCCAGCAGCCCGGACGGCTATCTGTTCTTC | CASSPDGYLFF
TRBJ1-5 | once | TRBV6-5 | NA | TGTGCCAGCAGTCCAACAGGGATAGCTCAGCCCCAGCATTTT | CASSPTGIAQPQHF
TRBJ1-2 | NA | TRBV29-1 | NA | TGCAGCGCCCCTCAGGGAGGGATAGACTATGGCTACACCTTC | CSAPQGGIDYGYTF
TRBJ1-2 | NA | TRBV14 | NA | TGTGCCAGCAGCCAATACTTACAGGGCCTTGGCTACACCTTC | CASSQYLQGLGYTF
TRBJ2-1 | NA | TRBV7-2 | NA | TGTGCCAGCAGTGACCTAGGGGGGTATGAGCAGTTCTTC | CASSDLGGYEQFF
TRBJ2-3 | once | TRBV18 | TRBD2 | TGTGCCAGCTCACCACCGACTAGCTTAGTAACAGATACGCAGTATTTT | CASSPPTSLVTDTQYF
TRBJ2-7 | NA | TRBV27 | NA | TGTGCCAGCACCCCCCGCGGAGGGTCCCTCTACGAGCAGTACTTC | CASTPRGGSLYEQYF
TRBJ1-3 | NA | TRBV7-8 | NA | TGTGCCAGCAGCTTAGCCTCCTCTGGAAACACCATATATTTT | CASSLASSGNTIYF
TRBJ2-3 | NA | TRBV7-9 | NA | TGTGCCAGCAGCTTAGTGGGCGGGACAGATACGCAGTATTTT | CASSLVGGTDTQYF
TRBJ2-2 | NA | TRBV4-1 | TRBD1 | TGCGCCAGCAGCCTCTACGGGACAGTGAACACCGGGGAGCTGTTTTTT | CASSLYGTVNTGELFF
TRBJ1-2 | NA | TRBV5-5 | NA | TGTGCCAGCGGTCAGGGGAGCGCTAATGGCTACACCTTC | CASGQGSANGYTF
TRBJ1-6 | NA | TRBV6-5 | TRBD1 | TGTGCCAGCATCCAGGGGGGCTCCTATAATTCACCCCTCCACTTT | CASIQGGSYNSPLHF
TRBJ2-3 | NA | TRBV13 | TRBD2 | TGTGCCAGCAGCACCCGGACTAGCGGGAGGGTCCAAGATACGCAGTATTTT | CASSTRTSGRVQDTQYF
TRBJ2-1 | NA | TRBV21-1 | NA | TGTGCCAGTGAGGAGGGCACAGGGGTCAATGAGCAGTTCTTC | CASEEGTGVNEQFF
TRBJ1-4 | NA | TRBV27 | NA | TGTGCCAGCAGTTTAGGGAGGGGTGAAAAACTGTTTTTT | CASSLGRGEKLFF
TRBJ2-7 | once | TRBV7-2 | NA | TGTGCCAGCAGCCCTAGCTACGAGCAGTACTTC | CASSPSYEQYF
TRBJ2-3 | NA | TRBV27 | NA | TGTGCCAGCAGTTCCACCCGTATACAGGGAAATAGCACAGATACGCAGTATTTT | CASSSTRIQGNSTDTQYF